These T cell receptor beta chains were read from a single sample in a study of blood T cell repertoires in COVID-19. Using immunoSEQ multiplex PCR, the repertoire was profiled, and TCRdb retains in-frame clones only, with some absent. The repertoire has about 260,000 clones, about 87% of them found once; the top ten carry 0.87%. The sample was PBMCs or T cells enriched from blood (not recorded which). All receptors come from a man aged 50 or older who had been exposed to COVID-19. Both conserved end residues are part of each CDR3. A D gene is named only where the DNA matches it firmly. Some rows mark clone size as missing; the rest say once, few, many or name a class of expanded clone.

V	length	D	size	J	CDR3	DNA
TRBV15	13	-	-	TRBJ1-1	CATSIQEGTEAFF	TGTGCCACCAGCATACAGGAGGGCACTGAAGCTTTCTTT
TRBV5-1	13	-	-	TRBJ2-1	CASTSDSRNEQFF	TGCGCCAGCACCTCGGACAGTAGGAATGAGCAGTTCTTC
TRBV3-1/TRBV3-2	17	TRBD1	-	TRBJ2-1	CASSQISGTGFYNEQFF	TGTGCCAGCAGCCAAATATCCGGGACAGGGTTTTACAATGAGCAGTTCTTC
TRBV5-6	15	-	-	TRBJ1-1	CASSFLQGSPTEAFF	TGTGCCAGCAGCTTTCTACAGGGTTCCCCCACTGAAGCTTTCTTT
TRBV7-9	15	TRBD1	-	TRBJ1-2	CASSLIGGQGAARTF	TGTGCCAGCAGCTTAATCGGGGGACAGGGGGCCGCACGCACCTTC
TRBV19	14	-	-	TRBJ1-5	CASRRGGSNQPQHF	TGTGCCAGTAGAAGAGGCGGATCCAATCAGCCCCAGCATTTT
TRBV24-1	16	TRBD2	-	TRBJ2-3	CATSERTSGSTDTQYF	TGTGCCACCAGTGAGCGGACTAGCGGGAGTACAGATACGCAGTATTTT
TRBV19	15	TRBD1	-	TRBJ1-5	CASSRRQGSNQPQHF	TGTGCCAGTAGTAGGCGACAGGGCAGCAATCAGCCCCAGCATTTT
TRBV2	15	TRBD1	-	TRBJ2-4	CASRWDRAAKNIQYF	TGTGCCAGCAGATGGGACAGGGCTGCCAAAAACATTCAGTACTTC
TRBV10-3	15	-	-	TRBJ1-2	CAISEGRYSDYGYTF	TGTGCCATCAGTGAAGGGAGATACTCGGACTATGGCTACACCTTC
TRBV5-1	14	-	-	TRBJ2-2	CASSLLQGTGELFF	TGCGCCAGCAGCTTGCTCCAGGGGACCGGGGAGCTGTTTTTT
TRBV4-2	15	TRBD2	-	TRBJ2-1	CASSSGGSGYNEQFF	TGTGCCAGCAGCTCGGGCGGGAGTGGCTACAATGAGCAGTTCTTC
TRBV6-1	14	TRBD1	-	TRBJ2-7	CASSEGQKTYEQYF	TGTGCCAGCAGTGAGGGACAGAAGACCTACGAGCAGTACTTC
TRBV7-2	13	-	-	TRBJ1-5	CASSFTGTQPQHF	TGTGCCAGCAGCTTTACAGGGACTCAGCCCCAGCATTTT
TRBV10-3	17	TRBD1	-	TRBJ1-1	CAIRTGETGRWWTEAFF	TGTGCCATCAGGACCGGGGAGACAGGGAGGTGGTGGACTGAAGCTTTCTTT
TRBV7-3	15	TRBD1	-	TRBJ2-1	CASSLDRGSYNEQFF	TGTGCCAGCAGCTTAGACAGGGGGAGTTACAATGAGCAGTTCTTC
TRBV13	14	-	few	TRBJ1-2	CASSFGAREDGYTF	TGTGCCAGCAGCTTTGGGGCCAGGGAGGACGGCTACACCTTC
TRBV10-2	19	-	-	TRBJ1-1	CASSRPGSSPRGSDTEAFF	TGCGCCAGCAGTCGGCCCGGCTCGTCCCCCCGAGGGTCGGACACTGAAGCTTTCTTT
TRBV28	13	TRBD1	-	TRBJ1-2	CASSGGTVYGYTF	TGTGCCAGCAGTGGGGGGACAGTCTATGGCTACACCTTC
TRBV11-1	14	TRBD1	-	TRBJ1-1	CASSRATGGDEAFF	TGTGCCAGCAGCCGAGCGACAGGGGGCGACGAAGCTTTCTTT
TRBV11-3	13	TRBD1	once	TRBJ1-6	CASSTDRGEPLHF	TGTGCCAGCAGCACAGACAGGGGTGAACCCCTCCACTTT
TRBV15	15	TRBD1	-	TRBJ2-5	CATSDLTGVQETQYF	TGTGCCACCAGCGACTTGACAGGGGTCCAAGAGACCCAGTACTTC
TRBV6-5	13	-	-	TRBJ2-3	CASSFKSTDTQYF	TGTGCCAGCAGTTTTAAAAGCACAGATACGCAGTATTTT
TRBV4-1	18	-	-	TRBJ1-2	CASSQEMTDNLTNYGYTF	TGCGCCAGCAGCCAAGAAATGACTGATAACTTGACGAACTATGGCTACACCTTC
TRBV28	12	-	once	TRBJ2-7	CASSPSWGAGYF	TGTGCCAGCAGCCCATCCTGGGGAGCCGGGTACTTC
TRBV9	14	TRBD1	-	TRBJ2-7	CASSPWDSEYEQYF	TGTGCCAGCAGCCCCTGGGACAGTGAATACGAGCAGTACTTC
TRBV30	14	TRBD1	-	TRBJ2-1	CAWSVSTGSNEQFF	TGTGCCTGGAGTGTTTCGACAGGGAGCAATGAGCAGTTCTTC
TRBV19	14	TRBD1	few	TRBJ2-7	CASSSGTGESEQYF	TGTGCCAGTAGTTCCGGGACAGGGGAGAGCGAGCAGTACTTC
TRBV30	14	-	-	TRBJ1-5	CAWSQVDSNQPQHF	TGTGCCTGGAGTCAGGTTGATAGCAATCAGCCCCAGCATTTT
TRBV19	13	-	-	TRBJ1-5	CASSMGGGQPQHF	TGTGCCAGTAGTATGGGAGGAGGTCAGCCCCAGCATTTT
TRBV5-1	12	-	few	TRBJ2-1	CASSLTYGEQFF	TGCGCCAGCAGCTTGACGTACGGTGAGCAGTTCTTC
TRBV29-1	12	-	-	TRBJ1-5	CSALTGDQPQHF	TGCAGCGCCCTGACGGGAGATCAGCCCCAGCATTTT
TRBV7-3	14	TRBD1	-	TRBJ2-3	CASSFGTGTQKQYF	TGTGCCAGCAGCTTCGGGACAGGGACGCAGAAGCAGTATTTT
TRBV27	12	-	-	TRBJ1-2	CASGTNNYGYTF	TGTGCCAGCGGGACAAACAACTATGGCTACACCTTC
TRBV5-4	13	-	-	TRBJ2-7	CASSLRGPYEQYF	TGTGCCAGCAGCTTAAGAGGTCCCTACGAGCAGTACTTC
TRBV27	15	-	-	TRBJ2-2	CASSLSAGAPGELFF	TGTGCCAGCAGTTTATCCGCAGGGGCCCCCGGGGAGCTGTTTTTT
TRBV5-1	14	TRBD2	-	TRBJ2-7	CASGIGGESHEQYF	TGCGCCAGCGGGATCGGGGGGGAGAGTCACGAGCAGTACTTC
TRBV6-1	14	-	-	TRBJ1-5	CASSEVRENQPQHF	TGTGCCAGCAGTGAAGTGAGGGAGAATCAGCCCCAGCATTTT
TRBV4-2	16	-	-	TRBJ2-6	CASSQDAGSGANVLTF	TGTGCCAGCAGCCAAGATGCGGGCTCTGGGGCCAACGTCCTGACTTTC
TRBV6-2/TRBV6-3	12	-	-	TRBJ1-1	CASSYRGLEAFF	TGTGCCAGCAGTTACAGGGGACTAGAAGCTTTCTTT
TRBV5-4	15	-	once	TRBJ2-5	CASSLASYTEETQYF	TGTGCCAGCAGCTTGGCCTCATACACCGAAGAGACCCAGTACTTC
TRBV27	11	-	once	TRBJ2-1	CASLGIYEQFF	TGTGCCAGCCTCGGGATATATGAGCAGTTCTTC
TRBV6-5	15	-	-	TRBJ1-3	CASSSPRGPGNTIYF	TGTGCCAGCAGTTCGCCGCGAGGTCCTGGAAACACCATATATTTT
TRBV5-1	14	-	-	TRBJ2-4	CASSLAQGHQVQYF	TGCGCCAGCAGCTTGGCCCAGGGACACCAAGTTCAGTACTTC
TRBV25-1	15	-	-	TRBJ1-5	CASSEGEGGNQPQHF	TGTGCCAGCAGTGAGGGTGAGGGGGGCAATCAGCCCCAGCATTTT
TRBV15	14	-	-	TRBJ1-5	CATSSQSGFQPQHF	TGTGCCACCAGCAGTCAGTCGGGTTTTCAGCCCCAGCATTTT
TRBV10-3	13	-	-	TRBJ1-5	CAISGTTNQPQHF	TGTGCCATCAGTGGAACAACCAATCAGCCCCAGCATTTT
TRBV28	14	TRBD1	-	TRBJ1-1	CASSLNRGDTEAFF	TGTGCCAGCAGTTTAAACAGGGGGGACACTGAAGCTTTCTTT
TRBV7-8	17	TRBD2	-	TRBJ2-1	CASSPRFRLAGHNEQFF	TGTGCCAGCAGCCCGCGGTTCAGACTAGCGGGCCACAATGAGCAGTTCTTC
TRBV19	15	TRBD1	-	TRBJ1-6	CASSTPGRGASPLHF	TGTGCCAGTAGTACCCCGGGCAGGGGGGCTTCACCCCTCCACTTT
TRBV7-6	17	TRBD1	-	TRBJ1-2	CASSSFADRTTLGGYTF	TGTGCCAGCAGCTCGTTTGCGGACAGGACCACTTTAGGTGGCTACACCTTC
TRBV28	12	-	-	TRBJ1-5	CASSPINQPQHF	TGTGCCAGCAGCCCAATCAATCAGCCCCAGCATTTT
TRBV5-1	15	-	-	TRBJ1-2	CASSLGQTSNYGYTF	TGCGCCAGCAGCTTGGGGCAGACTTCTAACTATGGCTACACCTTC
TRBV7-9	16	TRBD2	-	TRBJ2-5	CASSSQTSGWQETQYF	TGTGCCAGCAGCTCCCAGACTAGCGGATGGCAAGAGACCCAGTACTTC
TRBV28	15	TRBD1	-	TRBJ1-4	CASSLQGRANEKLFF	TGTGCCAGCAGTCTACAGGGGCGGGCTAATGAAAAACTGTTTTTT
TRBV4-1	13	-	-	TRBJ2-2	CASSHWNTGELFF	TGCGCCAGCAGCCACTGGAACACCGGGGAGCTGTTTTTT
TRBV2	15	-	-	TRBJ2-1	CASRKQVSSYNEQFF	TGTGCCAGCAGAAAACAGGTGAGCTCCTACAATGAGCAGTTCTTC
TRBV3-1/TRBV3-2	14	TRBD2	once	TRBJ2-5	CASSFTSGEETQYF	TGTGCCAGCAGCTTCACTAGCGGAGAAGAGACCCAGTACTTC
TRBV7-9	12	-	-	TRBJ2-1	CASRTRGDEQFF	TGTGCCAGCAGAACCAGGGGGGATGAGCAGTTCTTC